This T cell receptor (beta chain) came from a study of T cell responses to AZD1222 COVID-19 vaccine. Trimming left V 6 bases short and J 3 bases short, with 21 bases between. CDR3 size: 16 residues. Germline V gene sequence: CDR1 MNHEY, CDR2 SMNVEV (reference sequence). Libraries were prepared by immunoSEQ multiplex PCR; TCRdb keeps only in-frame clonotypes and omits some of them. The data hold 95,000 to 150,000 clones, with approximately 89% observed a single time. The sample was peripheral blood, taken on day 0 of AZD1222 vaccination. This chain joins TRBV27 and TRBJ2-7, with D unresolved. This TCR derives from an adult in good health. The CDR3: CASSSSRKTGNYEQYF. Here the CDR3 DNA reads TGTGCCAGCAGCTCCTCCCGGAAGACTGGTAACTACGAGCAGTACTTC.